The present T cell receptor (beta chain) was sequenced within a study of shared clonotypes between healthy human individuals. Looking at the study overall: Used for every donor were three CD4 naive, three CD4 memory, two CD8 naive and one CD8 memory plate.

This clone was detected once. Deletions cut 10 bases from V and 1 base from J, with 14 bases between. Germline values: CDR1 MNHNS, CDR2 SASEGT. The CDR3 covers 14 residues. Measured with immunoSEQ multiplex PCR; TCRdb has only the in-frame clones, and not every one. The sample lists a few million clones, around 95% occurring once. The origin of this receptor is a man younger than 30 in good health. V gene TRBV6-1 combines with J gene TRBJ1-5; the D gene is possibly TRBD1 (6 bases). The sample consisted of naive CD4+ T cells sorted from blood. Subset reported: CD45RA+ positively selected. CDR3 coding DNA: TGTGCCACCCGCCCAGGGACAAGCAATCAGCCCCAGCATTTT. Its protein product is CATRPGTSNQPQHF.